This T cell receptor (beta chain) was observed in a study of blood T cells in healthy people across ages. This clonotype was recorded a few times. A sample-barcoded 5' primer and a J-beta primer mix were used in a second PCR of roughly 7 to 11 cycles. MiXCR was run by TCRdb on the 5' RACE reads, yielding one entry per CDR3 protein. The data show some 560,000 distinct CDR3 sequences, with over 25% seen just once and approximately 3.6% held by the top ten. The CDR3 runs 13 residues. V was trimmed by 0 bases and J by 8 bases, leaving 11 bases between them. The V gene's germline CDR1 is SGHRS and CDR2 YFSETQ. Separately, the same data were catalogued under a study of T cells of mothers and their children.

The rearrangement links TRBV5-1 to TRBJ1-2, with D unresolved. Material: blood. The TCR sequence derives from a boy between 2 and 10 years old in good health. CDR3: CASSLGGFGGYTF. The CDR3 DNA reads TGCGCCAGCAGCTTGGGAGGGTTTGGGGGCTACACCTTC.